A selection of T cell receptor beta chains follows, all from one sample in a study of identical twins. TCRdb used MiXCR to reprocess the 5' RACE reads, holding one entry per CDR3 protein. The sample yields around 230,000 distinct CDR3 sequences, roughly 9.4% seen once. The sequencing input was memory (CD45RO+) T cells sorted from blood. Receptor source: a woman between 18 and 29 years old in good health. Each CDR3 is given with its conserved first and last residue. The D gene is left open where the match is weak. The size field is filled for only some rows; it gives once, few, many or a size class.

clone_size j_call d_call v_call cdr3_aa cdr3_nt
many TRBJ1-2 NA TRBV6-1 CASSESTPNYGYTF TGTGCCAGCAGTGAAAGCACACCTAACTATGGCTACACCTTC
NA TRBJ1-1 NA TRBV20-1 CSAYDEGYSRNTEAFF TGCAGTGCTTACGATGAGGGGTATTCGAGGAACACTGAAGCTTTCTTT
NA TRBJ2-1 TRBD2 TRBV27 CASSPRTSGSGNEQFF TGTGCCAGCAGTCCAAGGACTAGCGGGAGTGGGAATGAGCAGTTCTTC
many TRBJ1-5 TRBD1 TRBV20-1 CSARGVDRHSNQPQHF TGCAGTGCAAGAGGGGTGGACAGGCATAGCAATCAGCCCCAGCATTTT
NA TRBJ2-1 TRBD1 TRBV20-1 CSARFGQAHNEQFF TGCAGTGCTAGATTCGGACAGGCCCACAATGAGCAGTTCTTC
few TRBJ2-3 NA TRBV20-1 CSTRDGYTDTQYF TGCAGTACCCGGGACGGGTACACAGATACGCAGTATTTT
NA TRBJ2-3 TRBD2 TRBV10-3 CAISESRGGLTDTQYF TGTGCCATCAGTGAGTCGCGGGGGGGCCTCACAGATACGCAGTATTTT
many TRBJ1-1 NA TRBV5-1 CASSLVEGEAFF TGCGCCAGCAGCTTGGTCGAGGGCGAAGCTTTCTTT
many TRBJ2-2 NA TRBV5-1 CASKLRDNTGELFF TGCGCCAGCAAACTACGGGATAACACCGGGGAGCTGTTTTTT
NA TRBJ2-7 NA TRBV13 CASSLAEGLREQYF TGTGCCAGCAGCTTGGCGGAAGGGCTGAGGGAGCAGTACTTC
few TRBJ2-3 TRBD2 TRBV7-6 CASSSGLAGGASTDTQYF TGTGCCAGCAGCTCGGGACTAGCGGGCGGAGCTAGCACAGATACGCAGTATTTT
once TRBJ2-1 NA TRBV12-3/TRBV12-4 CASSSTETYNEQFF TGTGCCAGCAGTTCTACTGAAACCTACAATGAGCAGTTCTTC
few TRBJ2-2 NA TRBV7-3 CASSLSGHLTGELFF TGTGCCAGCAGCTTGTCGGGACACCTCACCGGGGAGCTGTTTTTT
many TRBJ2-5 TRBD2 TRBV10-3 CAISDPTSGDQETQYF TGTGCCATCAGTGATCCGACTAGCGGGGATCAAGAGACCCAGTACTTC
NA TRBJ2-1 NA TRBV20-1 CSAREGLYNEQFF TGCAGTGCTAGAGAGGGACTTTACAATGAGCAGTTCTTC
many TRBJ2-2 NA TRBV25-1 CASTLGTGELFF TGTGCCAGCACGTTGGGCACCGGGGAGCTGTTTTTT
NA TRBJ1-3 NA TRBV4-1 CASSPSGTSGNTIYF TGCGCCAGCAGCCCTTCTGGGACCTCTGGAAACACCATATATTTT
NA TRBJ2-7 TRBD2 TRBV12-3/TRBV12-4 CASSGGGLSYEQYF TGTGCCAGCAGCGGGGGGGGGCTCTCCTACGAGCAGTACTTC
NA TRBJ2-5 TRBD1 TRBV12-3/TRBV12-4 CASSYRGSETQYF TGTGCCAGCAGTTACAGGGGCTCGGAGACCCAGTACTTC
NA TRBJ2-3 NA TRBV7-8 CASRRGSGTDTQYF TGTGCCAGCCGGAGGGGATCCGGCACAGATACGCAGTATTTT